This T cell receptor delta chain was profiled in a study of Vδ1+ human thymocytes. Study-level points and caveats: Thymic TRG and TRD repertoires appeared highly polyclonal. Bulk repertoire data may be misinterpreted because of unexpected Vdelta2 sequences. Thymic delta-chain repertoires held roughly 20% Vdelta2 sequences and few Vdelta3, despite high sort purity.

CDR1 and CDR2 from the germline V gene are GEAIGNYY and EKD. V dropped 5 bases and J dropped 1; count of bases not matched to a gene: 14. The CDR3 has 17 amino acids. This clone was observed a handful of times. Its antigen is not identified. The template was reverse-transcribed extracted RNA. Multiplex PCR used pooled V-gene forward primers and a constant-region reverse primer to amplify CDR3s. TCRdb reanalysed the multiplex PCR reads with CATT. The sample lists roughly 56,000 delta-chain clones, less than 15% occurring once. Alphabeta T cells were depleted, then CD3+ Vdelta1+ Vdelta2- thymocytes were FACS-sorted. Vdelta1+ thymocyte sorts reached between about 96% and 99.6% purity.

Sample: Vdelta1+ gamma-delta thymocytes from the thymus. The sample's subset: FACS-sorted CD3+ TCRalphabeta- TCRVdelta1+ TCRVdelta2- thymocytes. The source is a girl less than two years old who had congenital heart surgery. V and J are TRDV2 and TRDJ1, with 8 bases fitting TRDD3. This chain's CDR3 is CACVNLEGIPFTDKLIF. As DNA, the CDR3 is TGTGCCTGTGTCAACCTAGAGGGGATACCTTTCACCGATAAACTCATCTTT.